This T cell receptor (beta chain) was recovered during a study of blood T cell repertoires in COVID-19. Overall study: There were acute and convalescent COVID-19 samples, and they came from the United States, Italy and Spain. T cells, B-cell-depleted T cells, or PBMCs provided the cDNA or gDNA that served as material.

The CDR3 covers 15 residues. V was shortened by 0 bases and J by 0 bases, with 9 bases between the two germline ends. In germline, CDR1 is GTSNPN, CDR2 SVGIG (reference sequence). Authors' data handling: Estimated nucleated cell counts came from reference gene primer amplification. Generated by immunoSEQ multiplex PCR, the TCRdb table keeps only in-frame clones and is missing some. V and J calls and clone size are as listed in that table; D and trimming were resolved from the DNA. This table has 150,000 to 200,000 clones, about four fifths appearing once. This clone was found a few times. Specimen: peripheral blood. This receptor was identified in a human donor with acute or convalescent COVID-19. The donor label of this sample is uncertain. This chain joins TRBV30 and TRBJ2-4; the D is unclear. The CDR3 spells CAWSVPYLAKNIQYF. CDR3 bases: TGTGCCTGGAGTGTCCCCTACTTAGCCAAAAACATTCAGTACTTC.